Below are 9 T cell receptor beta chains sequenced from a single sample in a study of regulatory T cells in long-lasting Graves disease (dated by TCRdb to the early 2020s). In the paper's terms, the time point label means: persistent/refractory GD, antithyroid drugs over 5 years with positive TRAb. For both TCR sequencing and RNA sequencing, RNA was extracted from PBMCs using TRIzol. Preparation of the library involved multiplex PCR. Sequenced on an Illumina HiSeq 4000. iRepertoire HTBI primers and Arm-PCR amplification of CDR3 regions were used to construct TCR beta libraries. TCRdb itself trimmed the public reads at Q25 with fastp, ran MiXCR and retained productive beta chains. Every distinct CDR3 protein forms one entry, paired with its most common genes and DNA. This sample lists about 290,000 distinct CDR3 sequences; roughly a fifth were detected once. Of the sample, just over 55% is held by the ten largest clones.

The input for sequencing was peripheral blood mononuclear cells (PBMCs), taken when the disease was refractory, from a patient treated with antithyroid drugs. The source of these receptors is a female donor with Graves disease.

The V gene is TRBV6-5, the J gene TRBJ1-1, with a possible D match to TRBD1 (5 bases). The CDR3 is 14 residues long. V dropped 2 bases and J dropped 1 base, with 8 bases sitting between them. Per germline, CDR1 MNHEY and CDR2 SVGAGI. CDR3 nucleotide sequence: TGTGCCAGCAGTTACCTGGACAAGAACACTGAAGCTTTCTTT. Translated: CASSYLDKNTEAFF.

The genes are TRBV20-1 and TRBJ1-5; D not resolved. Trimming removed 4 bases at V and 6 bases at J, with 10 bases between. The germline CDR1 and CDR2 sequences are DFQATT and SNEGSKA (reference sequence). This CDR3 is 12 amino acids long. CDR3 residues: CSAKAWTQPQHF. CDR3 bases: TGCAGTGCTAAAGCCTGGACTCAGCCCCAGCATTTT.

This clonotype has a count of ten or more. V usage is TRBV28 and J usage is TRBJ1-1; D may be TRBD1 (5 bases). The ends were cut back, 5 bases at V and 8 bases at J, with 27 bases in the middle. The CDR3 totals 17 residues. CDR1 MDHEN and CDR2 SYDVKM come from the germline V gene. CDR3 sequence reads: CASSRGVPQYYVDEAFF. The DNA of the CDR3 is TGTGCCAGCAGTCGGGGCGTGCCGCAATATTACGTCGACGAAGCTTTCTTT.

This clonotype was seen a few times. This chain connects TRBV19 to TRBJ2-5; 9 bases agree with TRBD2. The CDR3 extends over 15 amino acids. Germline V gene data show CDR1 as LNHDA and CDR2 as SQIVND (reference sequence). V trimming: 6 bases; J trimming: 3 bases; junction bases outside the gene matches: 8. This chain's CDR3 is CASRRGTSREETQYF. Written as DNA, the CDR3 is TGTGCCAGTAGACGGGGGACTAGCCGAGAAGAGACCCAGTACTTC.

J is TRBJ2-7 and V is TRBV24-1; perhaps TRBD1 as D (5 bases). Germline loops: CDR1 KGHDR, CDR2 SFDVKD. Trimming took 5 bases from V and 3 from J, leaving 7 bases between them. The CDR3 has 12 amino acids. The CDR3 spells CATSGGGYEQYF. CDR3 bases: TGTGCCACCAGTGGGGGCGGCTACGAGCAGTACTTC.

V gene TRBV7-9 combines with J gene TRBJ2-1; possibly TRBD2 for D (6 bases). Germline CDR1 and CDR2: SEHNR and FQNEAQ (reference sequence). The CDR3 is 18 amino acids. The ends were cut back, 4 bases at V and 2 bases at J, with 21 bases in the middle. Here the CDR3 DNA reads TGTGCCAGCAGCTCCCCGCCTCTAGCGACTGCGGCCTACAATGAGCAGTTCTTC. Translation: CASSSPPLATAAYNEQFF.

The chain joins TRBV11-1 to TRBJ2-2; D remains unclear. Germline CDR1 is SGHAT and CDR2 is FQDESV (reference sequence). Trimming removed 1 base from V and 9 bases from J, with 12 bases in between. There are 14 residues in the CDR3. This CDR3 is CASSLDLGLRELFF. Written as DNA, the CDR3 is TGTGCCAGCAGCTTAGACCTAGGTCTCCGGGAGCTGTTTTTT.

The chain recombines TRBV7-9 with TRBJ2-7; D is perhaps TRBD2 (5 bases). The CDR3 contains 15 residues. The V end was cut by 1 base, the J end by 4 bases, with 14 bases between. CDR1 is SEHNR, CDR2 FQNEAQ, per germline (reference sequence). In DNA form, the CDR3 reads TGTGCCAGCAGCTTAGAAGGAGCGGCTTTTTACGAGCAGTACTTC. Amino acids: CASSLEGAAFYEQYF. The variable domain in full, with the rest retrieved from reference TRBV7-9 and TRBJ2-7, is DTGVSQNPRHKITKRGQNVTFRCDPISEHNRLYWYRQTLGQGPEFLTYFQNEAQLEKSRLLSDRFSAERPKGSFSTLEIQRTEQGDSAMYLCASSLEGAAFYEQYFGPGTRLTVT.

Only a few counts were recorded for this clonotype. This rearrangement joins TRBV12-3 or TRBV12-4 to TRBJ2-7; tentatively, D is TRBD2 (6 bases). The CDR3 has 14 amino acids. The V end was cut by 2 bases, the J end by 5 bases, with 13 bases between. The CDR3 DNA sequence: TGTGCCAGCAGTTTATGGAGGGAAATCCACGAGCAGTACTTC. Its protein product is CASSLWREIHEQYF.